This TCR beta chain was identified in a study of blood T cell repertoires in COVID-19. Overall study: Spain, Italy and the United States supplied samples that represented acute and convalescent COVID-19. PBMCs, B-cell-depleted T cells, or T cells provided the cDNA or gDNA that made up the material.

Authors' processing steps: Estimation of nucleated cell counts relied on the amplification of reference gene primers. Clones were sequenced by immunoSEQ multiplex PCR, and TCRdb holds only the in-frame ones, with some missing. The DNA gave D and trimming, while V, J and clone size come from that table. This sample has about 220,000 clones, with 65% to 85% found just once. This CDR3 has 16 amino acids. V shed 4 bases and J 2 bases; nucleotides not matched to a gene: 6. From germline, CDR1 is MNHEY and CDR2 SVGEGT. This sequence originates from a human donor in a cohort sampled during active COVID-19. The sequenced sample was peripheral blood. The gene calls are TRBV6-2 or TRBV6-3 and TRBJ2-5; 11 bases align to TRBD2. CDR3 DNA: TGTGCCAGCAGTTCCGGGACTAGCGGCGCTCAAGAGACCCAGTACTTC. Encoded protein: CASSSGTSGAQETQYF.